This T cell receptor beta chain was recovered during a study of blood T cell repertoires in COVID-19. Turning to the study itself: Acute and convalescent COVID-19 specimens originated in the United States, Italy and Spain. T cells, B-cell-depleted T cells, or PBMCs supplied cDNA or gDNA.

This clone was found once. With V trimmed by 6 bases and J by 8 bases, 8 bases remained unmatched. The CDR3 has 13 amino acids. The authors' processing: Amplified reference gene primers provided the basis for estimating nucleated cell counts. Using immunoSEQ multiplex PCR, the repertoire was profiled, and TCRdb retains in-frame clones only, with some absent. That table furnishes V, J and clone size, whereas the DNA furnished D and trimming. Among about 27,000 clones listed, 84% were seen once. The clonotype was recovered from a woman of 80 years or more with acute or convalescent COVID-19. The V and J genes are TRBV12-3 or TRBV12-4 and TRBJ1-2; TRBD1 matches 8 bases. Specimen: peripheral blood. The chain's CDR3 is CASSLDRVGGYTF. The CDR3 DNA follows: TGTGCCAGCAGCCTGGACAGGGTCGGCGGCTACACCTTC.